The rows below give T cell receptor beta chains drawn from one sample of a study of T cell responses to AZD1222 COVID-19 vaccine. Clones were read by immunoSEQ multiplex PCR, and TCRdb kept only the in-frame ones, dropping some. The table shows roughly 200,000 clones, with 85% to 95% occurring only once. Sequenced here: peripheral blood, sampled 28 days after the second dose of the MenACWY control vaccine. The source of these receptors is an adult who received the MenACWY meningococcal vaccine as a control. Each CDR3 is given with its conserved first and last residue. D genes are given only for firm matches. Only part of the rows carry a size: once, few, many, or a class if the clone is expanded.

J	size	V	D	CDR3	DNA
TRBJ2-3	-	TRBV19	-	CASSIADSRTDTQYF	TGTGCCAGTAGTATTGCAGACAGTCGCACAGATACGCAGTATTTT
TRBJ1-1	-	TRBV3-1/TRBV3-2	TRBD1	CASSRSGTERNTEAFF	TGTGCCAGCAGCCGATCCGGGACAGAGAGGAACACTGAAGCTTTCTTT
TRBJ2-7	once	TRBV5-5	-	CASSIPGYEQYF	TGTGCCAGCAGCATCCCGGGGTACGAGCAGTACTTC
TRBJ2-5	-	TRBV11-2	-	CASSLASTGDKETQYF	TGTGCCAGCAGCTTAGCCTCGACAGGAGATAAAGAGACCCAGTACTTC
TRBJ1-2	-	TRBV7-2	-	CASSLYTLGGYTF	TGTGCCAGCAGCCTCTACACCCTGGGTGGCTACACCTTC
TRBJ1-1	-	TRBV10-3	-	CAISEGRGWTEAFF	TGTGCCATCAGTGAGGGCAGGGGCTGGACTGAAGCTTTCTTT
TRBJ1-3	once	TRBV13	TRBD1	CASRFRDRGNTIYF	TGTGCCAGCAGATTCCGGGACAGAGGAAACACCATATATTTT
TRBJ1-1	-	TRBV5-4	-	CASSLRQNTEAFF	TGTGCCAGCAGCCTCCGGCAGAATACTGAAGCTTTCTTT
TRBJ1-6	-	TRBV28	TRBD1	CASSSPGTGKSPLHF	TGTGCCAGCAGTTCCCCTGGGACAGGCAAATCACCCCTCCACTTT
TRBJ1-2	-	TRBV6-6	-	CASSQGRVYGYTF	TGTGCCAGCAGTCAGGGGCGCGTCTATGGCTACACCTTC
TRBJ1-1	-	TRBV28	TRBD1	CASQWLDRVNIHTEAFF	TGTGCCAGTCAGTGGTTGGACAGGGTTAATATTCACACTGAAGCTTTCTTT
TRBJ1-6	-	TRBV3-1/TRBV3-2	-	CASSERSSYNSPLHF	TGTGCCAGCAGCGAAAGGAGCTCCTATAATTCACCCCTCCACTTT
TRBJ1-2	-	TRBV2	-	CASSEPGIGGYTF	TGTGCCAGCAGTGAGCCTGGTATTGGTGGCTACACCTTC
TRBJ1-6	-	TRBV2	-	CASADSPKGPLHF	TGTGCCAGCGCGGACAGTCCCAAGGGTCCCCTCCACTTT
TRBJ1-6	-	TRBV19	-	CASSTYKADPLLHF	TGTGCCAGTAGTACATACAAGGCGGATCCTCTCCTCCACTTT
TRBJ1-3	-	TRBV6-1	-	CASSEKAGGAGNTIYF	TGTGCCAGCAGTGAAAAAGCGGGAGGGGCTGGAAACACCATATATTTT
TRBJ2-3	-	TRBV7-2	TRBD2	CASKQLSIAGGPDTQYF	TGTGCCAGCAAACAGCTTAGTATCGCGGGGGGGCCGGATACGCAGTATTTT
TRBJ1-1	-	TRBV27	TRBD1	CASSLGTEAFF	TGTGCCAGCAGTTTAGGGACAGAGGCTTTCTTT
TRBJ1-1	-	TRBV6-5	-	CASNMGPWGTEAFF	TGTGCCAGCAATATGGGCCCCTGGGGCACTGAAGCTTTCTTT
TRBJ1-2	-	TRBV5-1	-	CASRSRDYGYTF	TGCGCCAGCAGGTCCAGGGACTATGGCTACACCTTC
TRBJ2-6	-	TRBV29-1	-	CSVDSGNGANVLTF	TGCAGCGTTGATTCGGGGAATGGGGCCAACGTCCTGACTTTC
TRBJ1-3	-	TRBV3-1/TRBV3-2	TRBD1	CASSQGYRGFAGNTIYF	TGTGCCAGCAGCCAAGGCTACAGGGGGTTCGCTGGAAACACCATATATTTT
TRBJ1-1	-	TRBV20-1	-	CSSPAGTEAFF	TGCAGCAGCCCAGCGGGGACTGAAGCTTTCTTT
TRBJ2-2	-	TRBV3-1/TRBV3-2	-	CASSRRDRTGELFF	TGTGCCAGCAGCCGTAGAGACAGGACCGGGGAGCTGTTTTTT
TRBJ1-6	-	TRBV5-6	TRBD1	CASSLQDRGSSYNSPLHF	TGTGCCAGCAGCCTACAGGACAGGGGAAGCTCCTATAATTCACCCCTCCACTTT
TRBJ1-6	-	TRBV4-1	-	CASSQDGSDLSNSPLHF	TGCGCCAGCAGCCAAGATGGGTCGGACCTGAGTAATTCACCCCTCCACTTT
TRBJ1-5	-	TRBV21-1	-	CATGGTGIVAGNQPQHF	TGTGCCACCGGCGGGACAGGGATAGTGGCTGGCAATCAGCCCCAGCATTTT